This T cell receptor (beta chain) was recovered during a study of graft-versus-host responses after intestinal transplantation. In the study overall: All of the recipients had induction that used anti-thymocyte globulin, then tacrolimus and steroids for 2 to 3 years. Study-wide points: In recipient marrow, GvH clones were found, and some appeared first in ileum or blood.

Points on this clone: Its antigen is not identified.

TCRdb's copy holds only in-frame clones and misses some; the assay was immunoSEQ multiplex PCR. The sample shows more than 100,000 clones, around 93% of them seen only once. Trimming removed 5 bases at V and 2 bases at J, with 2 bases between. Germline V gene lookup returns CDR1 WNHNN and CDR2 SYGVQD (reference sequence). The CDR3 covers 11 residues. The chain couples TRBV10-1 to TRBJ2-3; no definite D call. The sequence was obtained from a human donor who received an intestinal transplant. The sample was unstimulated CD4+ T cells sorted from spleen or lymph node cells, taken before intestinal transplant. The CDR3 DNA sequence: TGCGCCAGCAGTACCACAGATACGCAGTATTTT. Translating gives CASSTTDTQYF.